Below, one T cell receptor beta chain is given with its context. The antigen is unknown. The use of a sample-barcoded 5' primer and a J-beta primer mix characterized a second PCR of roughly 6 to 12 cycles. With 12 random nucleotides, a template-switch adaptor tagged each individual cDNA molecule. TCRdb processed the 5' RACE reads anew with MiXCR; each CDR3 protein has one entry. The repertoire holds about 1,500,000 distinct CDR3 sequences, about 43% seen once, with around 8% in the top ten. The CDR3 spans 17 residues. The germline gives CDR1 SGHRS, CDR2 YFSETQ. V gave up 0 bases and J gave up 0 bases, with 14 bases separating them. The data belong to a study of blood T cells in healthy people across ages. Whole-study findings and limits: For the donors, CMV status was unknown and possibly confounded expanded clonotype changes. A greater number of naive CD4+ cells and higher diversity distinguished long-lived donors from aged donors. A roughly linear fall in TCR beta diversity per million T cells was seen with increasing age.

The receptor comes from a woman in her late teens or twenties in good health. What was sequenced was blood. The genes are TRBV5-1 and TRBJ2-3; D might be TRBD2 (7 bases). The CDR3: CASSLDYAGASTDTQYF. The CDR3 DNA follows: TGCGCCAGCAGCTTGGATTATGCGGGGGCTAGCACAGATACGCAGTATTTT.